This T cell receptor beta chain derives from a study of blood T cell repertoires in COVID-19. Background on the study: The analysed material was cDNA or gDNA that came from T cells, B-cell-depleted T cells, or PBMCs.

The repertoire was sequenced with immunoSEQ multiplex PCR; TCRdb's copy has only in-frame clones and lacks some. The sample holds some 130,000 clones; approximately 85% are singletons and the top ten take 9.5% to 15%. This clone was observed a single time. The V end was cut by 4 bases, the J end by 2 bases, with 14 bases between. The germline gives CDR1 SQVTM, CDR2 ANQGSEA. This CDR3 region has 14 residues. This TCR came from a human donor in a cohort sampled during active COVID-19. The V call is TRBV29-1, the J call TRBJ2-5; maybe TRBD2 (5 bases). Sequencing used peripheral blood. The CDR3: CSVARFGVQETQYF. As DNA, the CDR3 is TGCAGCGTTGCCCGTTTCGGGGTACAAGAGACCCAGTACTTC.